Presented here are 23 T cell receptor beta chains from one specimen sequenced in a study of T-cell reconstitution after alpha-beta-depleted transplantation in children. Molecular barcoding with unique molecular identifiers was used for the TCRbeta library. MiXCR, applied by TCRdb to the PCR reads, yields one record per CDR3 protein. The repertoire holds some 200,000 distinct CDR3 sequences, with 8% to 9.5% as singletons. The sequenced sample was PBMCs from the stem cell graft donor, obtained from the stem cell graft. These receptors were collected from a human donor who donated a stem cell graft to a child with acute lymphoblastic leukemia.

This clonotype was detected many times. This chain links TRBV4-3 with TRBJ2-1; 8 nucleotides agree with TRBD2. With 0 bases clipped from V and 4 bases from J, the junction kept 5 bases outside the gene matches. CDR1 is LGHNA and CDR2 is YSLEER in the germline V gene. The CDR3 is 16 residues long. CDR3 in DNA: TGCGCCAGCAGCCAAGATCTGGCTAGCGGGTACAATGAGCAGTTCTTC. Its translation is CASSQDLASGYNEQFF.

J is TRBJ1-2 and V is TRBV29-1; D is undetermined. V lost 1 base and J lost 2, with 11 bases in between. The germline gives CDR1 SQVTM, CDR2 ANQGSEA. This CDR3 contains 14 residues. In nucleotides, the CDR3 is TGCAGCGTTGAAGTTCCAGGCAGGAACTATGGCTACACCTTC. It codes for CSVEVPGRNYGYTF.

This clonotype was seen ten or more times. In DNA, the CDR3 is TGCAGCGGCCAGGGGGCTGAGACCCAGTACTTC. Translation: CSGQGAETQYF. This chain joins TRBV29-1 and TRBJ2-5; TRBD1 agrees at 8 bases. The germline gives CDR1 SQVTM, CDR2 ANQGSEA. The trim removed 7 bases at V and 5 bases at J, leaving 3 bases unmatched. The CDR3 runs to 11 residues. Together with reference TRBV29-1 and TRBJ2-5, the CDR3 gives the full variable domain: SAVISQKPSRDICQRGTSLTIQCQVDSQVTMMFWYRQQPGQSLTLIATANQGSEATYESGFVIDKFPISRPNLTFSTLTVSNMSPEDSSIYLCSGQGAETQYFGPGTRLLVL.

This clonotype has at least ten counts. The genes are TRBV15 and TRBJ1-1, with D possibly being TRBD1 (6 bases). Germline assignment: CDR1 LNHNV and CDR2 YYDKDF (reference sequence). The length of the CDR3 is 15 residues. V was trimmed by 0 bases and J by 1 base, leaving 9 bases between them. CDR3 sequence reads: CATSRDRGWNTEAFF. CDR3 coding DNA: TGTGCCACCAGCAGAGATAGGGGGTGGAACACTGAAGCTTTCTTT. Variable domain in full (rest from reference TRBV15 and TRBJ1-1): DAMVIQNPRYQVTQFGKPVTLSCSQTLNHNVMYWYQQKSSQAPKLLFHYYDKDFNNEADTPDNFQSRRPNTSFCFLDIRSPGLGDTAMYLCATSRDRGWNTEAFFGQGTRLTVV.

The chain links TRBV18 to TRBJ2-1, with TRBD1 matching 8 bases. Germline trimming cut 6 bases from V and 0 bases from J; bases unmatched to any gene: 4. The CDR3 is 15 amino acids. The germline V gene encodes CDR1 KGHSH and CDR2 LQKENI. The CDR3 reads CASSRGQGSYNEQFF. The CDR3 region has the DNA TGTGCCAGCTCCCGCGGACAGGGCTCCTACAATGAGCAGTTCTTC.

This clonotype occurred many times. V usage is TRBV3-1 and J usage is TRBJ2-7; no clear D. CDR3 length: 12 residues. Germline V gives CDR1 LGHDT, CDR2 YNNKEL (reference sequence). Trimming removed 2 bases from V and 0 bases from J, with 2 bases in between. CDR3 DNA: TGTGCCAGCAGCCAAACCTCCTACGAGCAGTACTTC. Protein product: CASSQTSYEQYF.

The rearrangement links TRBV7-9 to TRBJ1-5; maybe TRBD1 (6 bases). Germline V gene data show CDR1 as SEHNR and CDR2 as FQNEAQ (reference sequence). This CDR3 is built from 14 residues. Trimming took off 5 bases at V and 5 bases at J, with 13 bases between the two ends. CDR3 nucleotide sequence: TGTGCCAGCAGCCGTACAGGGCCCGATCAGCCCCAGCATTTT. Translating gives CASSRTGPDQPQHF.

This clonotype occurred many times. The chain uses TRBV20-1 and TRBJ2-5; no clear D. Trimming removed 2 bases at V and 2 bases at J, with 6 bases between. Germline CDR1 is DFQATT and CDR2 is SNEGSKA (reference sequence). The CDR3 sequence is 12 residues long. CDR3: CSARPEQETQYF. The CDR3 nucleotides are TGCAGTGCTAGACCCGAACAAGAGACCCAGTACTTC.

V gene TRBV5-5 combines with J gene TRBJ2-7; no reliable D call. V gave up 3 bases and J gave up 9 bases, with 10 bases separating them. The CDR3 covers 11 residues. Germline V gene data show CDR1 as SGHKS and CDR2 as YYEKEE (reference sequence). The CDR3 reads CASSSGLGQYF. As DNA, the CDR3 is TGTGCCAGCAGCTCCGGGTTAGGGCAGTACTTC.

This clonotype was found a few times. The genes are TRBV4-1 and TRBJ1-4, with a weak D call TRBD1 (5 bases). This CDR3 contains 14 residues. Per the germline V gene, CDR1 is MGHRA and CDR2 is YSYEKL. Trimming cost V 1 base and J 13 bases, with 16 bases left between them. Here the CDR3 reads CASSQALRGGTLFF. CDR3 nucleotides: TGCGCCAGCAGCCAAGCGCTGCGGGGGGGAACACTGTTTTTT.

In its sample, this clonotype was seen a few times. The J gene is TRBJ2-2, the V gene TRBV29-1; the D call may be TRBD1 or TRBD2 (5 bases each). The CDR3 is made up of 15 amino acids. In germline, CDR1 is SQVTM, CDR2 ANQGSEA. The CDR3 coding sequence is TGCGTAGAACTGGTGGGGACCGCGAACACCGGGGAGCTGTTTTTT. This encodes CVELVGTANTGELFF.

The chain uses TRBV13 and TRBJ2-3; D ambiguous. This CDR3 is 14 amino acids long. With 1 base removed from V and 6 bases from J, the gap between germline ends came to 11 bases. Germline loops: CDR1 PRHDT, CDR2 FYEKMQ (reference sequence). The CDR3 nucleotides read TGTGCCAGCAGCTTAGAGCCAACAGCGGATACGCAGTATTTT. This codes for CASSLEPTADTQYF.

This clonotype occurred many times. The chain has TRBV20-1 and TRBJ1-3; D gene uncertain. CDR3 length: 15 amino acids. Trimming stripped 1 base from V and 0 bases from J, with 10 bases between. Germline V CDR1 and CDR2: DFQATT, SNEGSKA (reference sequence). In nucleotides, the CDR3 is TGCAGTGCTAGAGCGGGCAGTGACTCTGGAAACACCATATATTTT. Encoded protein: CSARAGSDSGNTIYF.

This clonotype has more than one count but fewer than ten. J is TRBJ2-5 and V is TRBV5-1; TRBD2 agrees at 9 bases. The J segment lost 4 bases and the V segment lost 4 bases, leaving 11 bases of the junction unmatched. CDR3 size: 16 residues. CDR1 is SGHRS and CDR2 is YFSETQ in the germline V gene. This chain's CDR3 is CASSDQLRGGTETQYF. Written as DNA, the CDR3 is TGCGCCAGCAGCGACCAATTGCGGGGGGGCACAGAGACCCAGTACTTC.

This CDR3 is CASSPILTPLMNTEAFF. The CDR3 nucleotides read TGTGCCAGTAGTCCTATCCTCACTCCCCTAATGAACACTGAAGCTTTCTTT. The chain has TRBV19 and TRBJ1-1; D not resolved. The ends were cut back, 5 bases at V and 0 bases at J, with 19 bases in the middle. The CDR3 totals 17 residues. Germline V lookup: CDR1 LNHDA, CDR2 SQIVND (reference sequence).

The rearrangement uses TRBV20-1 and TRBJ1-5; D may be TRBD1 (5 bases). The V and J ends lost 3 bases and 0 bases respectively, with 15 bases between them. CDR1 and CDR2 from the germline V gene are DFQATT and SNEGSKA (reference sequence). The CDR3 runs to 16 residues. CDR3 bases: TGCAGTGCTAGTTCCGGGGAGGGGTTTAGCAATCAGCCCCAGCATTTT. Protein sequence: CSASSGEGFSNQPQHF.

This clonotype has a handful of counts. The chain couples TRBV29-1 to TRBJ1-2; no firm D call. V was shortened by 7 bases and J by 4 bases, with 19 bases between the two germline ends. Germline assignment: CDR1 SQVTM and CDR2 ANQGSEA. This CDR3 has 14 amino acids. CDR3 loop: CSGLGGEMGYGYTF. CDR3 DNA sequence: TGCAGCGGCCTGGGAGGCGAGATGGGCTATGGCTACACCTTC.

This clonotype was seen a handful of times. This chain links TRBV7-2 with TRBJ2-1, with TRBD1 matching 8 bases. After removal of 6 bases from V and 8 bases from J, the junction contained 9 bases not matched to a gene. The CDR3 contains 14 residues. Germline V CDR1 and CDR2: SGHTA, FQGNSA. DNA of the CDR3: TGTGCCAGCAGGGGACAGGAGATAAACGATGAGCAGTTCTTC. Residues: CASRGQEINDEQFF.

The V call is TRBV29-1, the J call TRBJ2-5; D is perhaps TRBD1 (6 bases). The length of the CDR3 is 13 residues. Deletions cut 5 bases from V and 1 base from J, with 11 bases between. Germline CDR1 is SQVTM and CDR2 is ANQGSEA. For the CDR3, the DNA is TGCAGCGTTATAACAGGGTCCCAAGAGACCCAGTACTTC. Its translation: CSVITGSQETQYF. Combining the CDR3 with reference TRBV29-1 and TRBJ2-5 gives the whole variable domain SAVISQKPSRDICQRGTSLTIQCQVDSQVTMMFWYRQQPGQSLTLIATANQGSEATYESGFVIDKFPISRPNLTFSTLTVSNMSPEDSSIYLCSVITGSQETQYFGPGTRLLVL.

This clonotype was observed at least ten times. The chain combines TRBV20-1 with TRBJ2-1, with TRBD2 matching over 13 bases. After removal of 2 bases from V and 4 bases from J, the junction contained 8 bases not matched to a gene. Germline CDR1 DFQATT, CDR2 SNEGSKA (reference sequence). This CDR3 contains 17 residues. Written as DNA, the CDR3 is TGCAGTGCTAGACAAAGGACTAGCGGGGGATCATACAATGAGCAGTTCTTC. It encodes CSARQRTSGGSYNEQFF.

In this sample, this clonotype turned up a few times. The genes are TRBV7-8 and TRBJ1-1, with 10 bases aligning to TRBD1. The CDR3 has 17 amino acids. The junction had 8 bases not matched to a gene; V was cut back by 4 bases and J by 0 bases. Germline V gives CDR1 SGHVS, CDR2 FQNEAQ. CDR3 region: CASSSQRQGAVNTEAFF. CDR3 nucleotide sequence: TGTGCCAGCAGCTCCCAACGACAGGGGGCTGTGAACACTGAAGCTTTCTTT.

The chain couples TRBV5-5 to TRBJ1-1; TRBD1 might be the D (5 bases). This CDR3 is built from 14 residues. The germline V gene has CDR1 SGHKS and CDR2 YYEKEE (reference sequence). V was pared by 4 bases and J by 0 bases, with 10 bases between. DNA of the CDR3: TGTGCCAGCAGCACAGACAGCTTGAACACTGAAGCTTTCTTT. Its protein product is CASSTDSLNTEAFF. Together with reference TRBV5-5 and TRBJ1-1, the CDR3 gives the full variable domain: DAGVTQSPTHLIKTRGQQVTLRCSPISGHKSVSWYQQVLGQGPQFIFQYYEKEERGRGNFPDRFSARQFPNYSSELNVNALLLGDSALYLCASSTDSLNTEAFFGQGTRLTVV.

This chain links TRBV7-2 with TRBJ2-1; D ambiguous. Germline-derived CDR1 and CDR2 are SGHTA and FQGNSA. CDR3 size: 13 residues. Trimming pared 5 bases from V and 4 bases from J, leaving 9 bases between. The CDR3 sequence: CASSLIGYNEQFF. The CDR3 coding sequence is TGTGCCAGCAGCCTTATAGGGTACAATGAGCAGTTCTTC. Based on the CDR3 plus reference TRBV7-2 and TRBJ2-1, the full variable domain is GAGVSQSPSNKVTEKGKDVELRCDPISGHTALYWYRQSLGQGLEFLIYFQGNSAPDKSGLPSDRFSAERTGGSVSTLTIQRTQQEDSAVYLCASSLIGYNEQFFGPGTRLTVL.